One and the same sample provided the 7 T cell receptor beta chains below, sequenced in a study of blood T cell repertoires in COVID-19. The data were produced by immunoSEQ multiplex PCR, yet TCRdb's version contains in-frame clones alone and is incomplete. The sample records some 400,000 clones, approximately 87% being singletons. Sequenced material: PBMCs or T cells enriched from blood (not recorded which). The origin of the receptors is a man aged 25 to 40 who had recovered from COVID-19.

The rearrangement uses TRBV5-1 and TRBJ1-2, with 7 bases that match TRBD1. The length of the CDR3 is 15 residues. With 6 bases clipped from V and 8 bases from J, the junction kept 16 bases outside the gene matches. Germline CDR1 and CDR2: SGHRS and YFSETQ. CDR3 DNA: TGCGCCAGCACCAGCGGACAGGACAGGTCGGGGGGCTACACCTTC. Amino acid sequence: CASTSGQDRSGGYTF. Drawing the rest from reference TRBV5-1 and TRBJ1-2, the complete variable domain is KAGVTQTPRYLIKTRGQQVTLSCSPISGHRSVSWYQQTPGQGLQFLFEYFSETQRNKGNFPGRFSGRQFSNSRSEMNVSTLELGDSALYLCASTSGQDRSGGYTFGSGTRLTVV.

V and J are TRBV2 and TRBJ1-6; TRBD1 matches 9 bases. Germline assignment: CDR1 SNHLY and CDR2 FYNNEI. This CDR3 contains 15 residues. V dropped 1 base and J dropped 13; count of bases not matched to a gene: 8. The CDR3 DNA is TGTGCCAGCAGTGAAGGGGACAGGGCCCGAATGCCCCTCCACTTT. It translates to CASSEGDRARMPLHF.

This clone was seen just once. The V gene is TRBV30, the J gene TRBJ2-2; 9 bases fit TRBD1. Germline V lookup: CDR1 GTSNPN, CDR2 SVGIG (reference sequence). This CDR3 is 18 amino acids long. Trimming took 6 bases from V and 0 from J; bases not matched to a gene: 14. This CDR3 reads CACEWGDRVLANTGELFF. The DNA of the CDR3 is TGTGCCTGCGAGTGGGGGGACAGGGTTCTTGCGAACACCGGGGAGCTGTTTTTT. Full variable domain (rest looked up from reference TRBV30 and TRBJ2-2): SQTIHQWPATLVQPVGSPLSLECTVEGTSNPNLYWYRQAAGRGLQLLFYSVGIGQISSEVPQNLSASRPQDRQFILSSKKLLLSDSGFYLCACEWGDRVLANTGELFFGEGSRLTVL.

CDR3 sequence: CASSVGRESNYGYTF. CDR3 nucleotides: TGTGCCAGCAGCGTAGGGAGGGAGTCTAACTATGGCTACACCTTC. The V gene is TRBV9, the J gene TRBJ1-2; D is uncertain. The germline V and J ends were trimmed by 0 bases and 0 bases, with 9 bases remaining between them. Per the germline V gene, CDR1 is SGDLS and CDR2 is YYNGEE. CDR3 length: 15 residues.

A remark on this clone: The sample holds other DNA sequences that translate to the same CDR3. V is TRBV5-1 and J is TRBJ2-3; D possibly corresponds to TRBD1 (5 bases). The length of the CDR3 is 15 residues. V lost 0 bases and J lost 3, with 11 bases in between. Germline V gene data show CDR1 as SGHRS and CDR2 as YFSETQ. The CDR3 loop reads CASSLGQGSTDTQYF. CDR3 nucleotides: TGCGCCAGCAGCTTGGGGCAGGGATCAACAGATACGCAGTATTTT.

The chain employs TRBV27 and TRBJ1-2; maybe TRBD1 (5 bases). Trimming took 5 bases from V and 5 from J, leaving 30 bases between them. Per germline, CDR1 MNHEY and CDR2 SMNVEV (reference sequence). The CDR3 covers 19 residues. The CDR3 sequence is CASSPTLRVGGSRRYGYTF. CDR3 DNA: TGTGCCAGCAGTCCTACTTTGAGGGTCGGGGGATCTCGAAGATATGGCTACACCTTC.

The chain is built from TRBV5-1 and TRBJ2-7; 14 nucleotides line up with TRBD2. CDR1 is SGHRS and CDR2 is YFSETQ in the germline V gene. J lost 2 bases, V lost 1 base, and 8 bases had no gene match. CDR3 length: 18 residues. The CDR3 nucleotides are TGCGCCAGCAGCTTGCGATTGCGACTAGCGGGGGGGCCCTACGAGCAGTACTTC. Translated, it gives CASSLRLRLAGGPYEQYF. Filled out from reference TRBV5-1 and TRBJ2-7, the complete variable domain reads KAGVTQTPRYLIKTRGQQVTLSCSPISGHRSVSWYQQTPGQGLQFLFEYFSETQRNKGNFPGRFSGRQFSNSRSEMNVSTLELGDSALYLCASSLRLRLAGGPYEQYFGPGTRLTVT.